What follows is one T cell receptor beta chain and its context. What it binds is not known. Amplification used 60 Vbeta primers and 13 Jbeta primers. The assay was immunoSEQ multiplex PCR, and TCRdb's table has in-frame clones only and misses some. There are some 72,000 clones in the sample, with about 0.83% held by the top ten. Unmatched junction bases numbered 4, after V lost 4 bases and J lost 4 bases. The CDR3 sequence is 14 residues long. The germline gives CDR1 MNHEY, CDR2 SVGAGI. These data come from a study of cytomegalovirus exposure and HLA in healthy donors. Healthy people donating bone marrow made up the donors. Study-wide results and limits: By a later analysis, the bulk of CMV-associated TCR beta chains appeared HLA-restricted. At a 0.05 false discovery rate, a later analysis found approximately 15,000 TCR beta sequences to be associated with HLA alleles.

The rearrangement joins TRBV6-5 to TRBJ1-5; 7 nucleotides align to TRBD1. The receptor's source is a boy under 18 in good health and CMV-seronegative. Input material: PBMCs. CDR3 sequence (DNA): TGTGCCAGCAGTTGGGACAGCAGGAATCAGCCCCAGCATTTT. This sequence encodes CASSWDSRNQPQHF.